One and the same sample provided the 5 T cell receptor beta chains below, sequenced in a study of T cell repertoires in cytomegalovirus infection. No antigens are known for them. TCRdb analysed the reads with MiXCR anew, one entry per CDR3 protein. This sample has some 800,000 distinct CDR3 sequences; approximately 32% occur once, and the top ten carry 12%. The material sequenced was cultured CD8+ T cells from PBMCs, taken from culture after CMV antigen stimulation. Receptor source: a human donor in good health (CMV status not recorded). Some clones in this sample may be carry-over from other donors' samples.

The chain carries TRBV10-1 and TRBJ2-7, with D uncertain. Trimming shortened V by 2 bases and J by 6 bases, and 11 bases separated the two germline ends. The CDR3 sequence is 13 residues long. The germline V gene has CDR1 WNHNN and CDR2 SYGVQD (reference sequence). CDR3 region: CASSERQVGEQYF. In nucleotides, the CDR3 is TGCGCCAGCAGTGAGCGGCAGGTCGGCGAGCAGTACTTC.

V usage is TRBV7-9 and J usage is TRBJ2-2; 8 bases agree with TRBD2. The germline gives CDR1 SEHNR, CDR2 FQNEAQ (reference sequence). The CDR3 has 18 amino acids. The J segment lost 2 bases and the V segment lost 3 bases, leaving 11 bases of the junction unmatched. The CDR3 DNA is TGTGCCAGCAGCTTCCTTTCAGCGGGGGTCTATAACACCGGGGAGCTGTTTTTT. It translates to CASSFLSAGVYNTGELFF.

The CDR3 DNA follows: TGTGCCAGCAGCCCCCCCGAAGCGGGGGACCAAGAGACCCAGTACTTC. Its protein product is CASSPPEAGDQETQYF. The chain joins TRBV3-1 to TRBJ2-5; 8 positions agree with TRBD2. Germline V CDR1 and CDR2: LGHDT, YNNKEL (reference sequence). V was clipped by 4 bases and J by 0 bases; unmatched bases: 7. The CDR3 is 16 residues long.

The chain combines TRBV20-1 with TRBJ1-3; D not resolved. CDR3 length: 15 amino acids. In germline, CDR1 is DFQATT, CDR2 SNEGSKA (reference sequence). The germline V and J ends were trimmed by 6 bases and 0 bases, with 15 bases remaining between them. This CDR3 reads CSAPTRWSSGNTIYF. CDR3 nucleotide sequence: TGCAGTGCCCCAACCCGGTGGAGCTCTGGAAACACCATATATTTT.

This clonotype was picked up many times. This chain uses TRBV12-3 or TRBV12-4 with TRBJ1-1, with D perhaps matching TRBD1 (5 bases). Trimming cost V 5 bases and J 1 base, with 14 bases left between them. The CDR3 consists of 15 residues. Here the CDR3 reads CASSPEGLENTEAFF. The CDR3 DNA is TGTGCCAGCAGTCCCGAGGGACTGGAGAACACTGAAGCTTTCTTT.